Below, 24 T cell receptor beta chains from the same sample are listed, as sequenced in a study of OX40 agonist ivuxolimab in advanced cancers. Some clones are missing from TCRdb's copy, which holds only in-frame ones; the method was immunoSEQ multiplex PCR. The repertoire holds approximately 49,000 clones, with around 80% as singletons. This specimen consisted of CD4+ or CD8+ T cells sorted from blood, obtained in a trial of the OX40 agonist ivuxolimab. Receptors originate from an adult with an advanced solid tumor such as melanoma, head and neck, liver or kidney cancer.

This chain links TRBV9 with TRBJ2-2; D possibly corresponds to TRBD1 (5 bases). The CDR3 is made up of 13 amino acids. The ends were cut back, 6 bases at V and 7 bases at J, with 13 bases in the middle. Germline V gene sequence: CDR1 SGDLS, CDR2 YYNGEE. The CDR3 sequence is CASTLAGIGELFF. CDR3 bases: TGTGCCAGCACCCTGGCAGGGATCGGGGAGCTGTTTTTT.

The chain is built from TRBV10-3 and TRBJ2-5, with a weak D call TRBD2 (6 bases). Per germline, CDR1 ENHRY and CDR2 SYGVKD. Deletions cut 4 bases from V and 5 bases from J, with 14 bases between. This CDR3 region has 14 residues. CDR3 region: CAISGGVGEETQYF. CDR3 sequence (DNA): TGTGCCATCAGTGGGGGGGTCGGAGAGGAGACCCAGTACTTC.

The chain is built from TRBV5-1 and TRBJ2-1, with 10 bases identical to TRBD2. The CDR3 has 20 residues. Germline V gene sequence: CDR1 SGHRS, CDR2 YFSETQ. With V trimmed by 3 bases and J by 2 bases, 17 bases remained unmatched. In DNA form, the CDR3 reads TGCGCCAGCAGCTCGTTTGGTCTCGGTGTGGGACTAGCGCCCTACAATGAGCAGTTCTTC. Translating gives CASSSFGLGVGLAPYNEQFF. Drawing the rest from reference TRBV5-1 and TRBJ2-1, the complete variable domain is KAGVTQTPRYLIKTRGQQVTLSCSPISGHRSVSWYQQTPGQGLQFLFEYFSETQRNKGNFPGRFSGRQFSNSRSEMNVSTLELGDSALYLCASSSFGLGVGLAPYNEQFFGPGTRLTVL.

The CDR3 sequence is CAWSVALGREGLLEQYF. Here the CDR3 DNA reads TGTGCCTGGAGTGTAGCCCTAGGGCGGGAGGGCCTATTAGAGCAGTACTTC. J is TRBJ2-7 and V is TRBV30; 9 bases map to TRBD2. Germline V lookup: CDR1 GTSNPN, CDR2 SVGIG (reference sequence). With V trimmed by 0 bases and J by 7 bases, 16 bases remained unmatched. The CDR3 covers 17 residues.

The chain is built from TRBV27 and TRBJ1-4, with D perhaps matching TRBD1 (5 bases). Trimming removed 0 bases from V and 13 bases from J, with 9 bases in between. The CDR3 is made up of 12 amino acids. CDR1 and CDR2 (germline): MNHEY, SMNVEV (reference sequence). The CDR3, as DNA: TGTGCCAGCAGTTTATCGGGGGGTAGACTGTTTTTT. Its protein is CASSLSGGRLFF.

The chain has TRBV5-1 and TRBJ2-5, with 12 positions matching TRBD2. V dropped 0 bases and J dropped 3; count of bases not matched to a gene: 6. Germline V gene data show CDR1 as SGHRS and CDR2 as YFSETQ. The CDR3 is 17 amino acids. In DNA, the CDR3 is TGCGCCAGCAGCTTGGGACTAGCGGGAGATAGAGAAGAGACCCAGTACTTC. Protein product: CASSLGLAGDREETQYF.

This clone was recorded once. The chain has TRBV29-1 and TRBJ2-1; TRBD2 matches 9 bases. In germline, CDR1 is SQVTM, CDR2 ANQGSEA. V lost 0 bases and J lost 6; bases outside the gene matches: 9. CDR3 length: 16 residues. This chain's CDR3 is CSVEDPGGRALNEQFF. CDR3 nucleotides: TGCAGCGTTGAAGATCCCGGCGGGAGGGCCCTCAATGAGCAGTTCTTC.

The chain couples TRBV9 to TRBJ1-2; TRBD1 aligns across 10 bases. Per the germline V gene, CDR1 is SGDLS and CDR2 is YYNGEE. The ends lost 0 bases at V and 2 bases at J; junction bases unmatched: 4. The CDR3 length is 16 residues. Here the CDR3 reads CASSVVTGGVNYGYTF. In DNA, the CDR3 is TGTGCCAGCAGCGTAGTGACAGGGGGCGTAAACTATGGCTACACCTTC.

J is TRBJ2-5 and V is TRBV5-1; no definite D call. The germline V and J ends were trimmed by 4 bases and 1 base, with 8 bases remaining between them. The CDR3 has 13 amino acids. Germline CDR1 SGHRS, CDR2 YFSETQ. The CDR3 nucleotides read TGCGCCAGCAGCCCACCGGCCCAAGAGACCCAGTACTTC. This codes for CASSPPAQETQYF. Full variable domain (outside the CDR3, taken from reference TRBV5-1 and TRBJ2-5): KAGVTQTPRYLIKTRGQQVTLSCSPISGHRSVSWYQQTPGQGLQFLFEYFSETQRNKGNFPGRFSGRQFSNSRSEMNVSTLELGDSALYLCASSPPAQETQYFGPGTRLLVL.

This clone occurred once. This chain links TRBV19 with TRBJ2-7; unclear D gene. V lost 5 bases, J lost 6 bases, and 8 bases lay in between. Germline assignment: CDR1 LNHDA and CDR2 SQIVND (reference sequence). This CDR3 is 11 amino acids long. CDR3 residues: CASSLGSEQYF. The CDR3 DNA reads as TGTGCCAGTAGTTTAGGGTCCGAGCAGTACTTC. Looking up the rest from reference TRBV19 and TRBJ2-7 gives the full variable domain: DGGITQSPKYLFRKEGQNVTLSCEQNLNHDAMYWYRQDPGQGLRLIYYSQIVNDFQKGDIAEGYSVSREKKESFPLTVTSAQKNPTAFYLCASSLGSEQYFGPGTRLTVT.

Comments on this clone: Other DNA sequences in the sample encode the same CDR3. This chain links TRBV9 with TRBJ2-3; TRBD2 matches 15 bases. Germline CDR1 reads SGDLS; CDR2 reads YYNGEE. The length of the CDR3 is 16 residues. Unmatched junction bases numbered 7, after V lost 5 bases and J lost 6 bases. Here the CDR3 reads CASSWTSGGASDTQYF. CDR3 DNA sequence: TGTGCCAGCAGTTGGACTAGCGGGGGGGCCTCGGATACGCAGTATTTT.

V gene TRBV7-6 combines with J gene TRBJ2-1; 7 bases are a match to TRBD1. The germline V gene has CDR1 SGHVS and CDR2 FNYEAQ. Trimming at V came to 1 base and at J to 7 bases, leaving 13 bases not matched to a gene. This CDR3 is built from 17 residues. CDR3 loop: CASSLGPLGQGENEQFF. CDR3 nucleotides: TGTGCCAGCAGCTTAGGGCCATTGGGGCAGGGGGAGAATGAGCAGTTCTTC.

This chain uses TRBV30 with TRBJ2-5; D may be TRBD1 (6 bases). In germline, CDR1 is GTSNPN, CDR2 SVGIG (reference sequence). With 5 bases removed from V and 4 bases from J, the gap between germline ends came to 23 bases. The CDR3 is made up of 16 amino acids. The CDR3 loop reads CAWYKPGQPVGETQYF. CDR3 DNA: TGTGCCTGGTACAAACCGGGACAACCGGTTGGAGAGACCCAGTACTTC.

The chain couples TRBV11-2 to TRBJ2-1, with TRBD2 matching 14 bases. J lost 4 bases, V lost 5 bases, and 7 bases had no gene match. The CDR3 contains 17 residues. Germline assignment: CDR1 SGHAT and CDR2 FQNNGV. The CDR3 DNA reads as TGTGCCAGCAGCCCCCACGGACTAGCGGGGGGTTACAATGAGCAGTTCTTC. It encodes CASSPHGLAGGYNEQFF.

CDR3 in DNA: TGTGCCAGCAGCTTATCTGGACACTCCGGTAGCAATCAGCCCCAGCATTTT. Its protein is CASSLSGHSGSNQPQHF. The rearrangement uses TRBV11-2 and TRBJ1-5; weak D call: TRBD1 (5 bases). CDR3 length: 17 residues. The ends were cut back, 2 bases at V and 0 bases at J, with 14 bases in the middle. CDR1 and CDR2 from the germline V gene are SGHAT and FQNNGV. Looking up the rest from reference TRBV11-2 and TRBJ1-5 gives the full variable domain: EAGVAQSPRYKIIEKRQSVAFWCNPISGHATLYWYQQILGQGPKLLIQFQNNGVVDDSQLPKDRFSAERLKGVDSTLKIQPAKLEDSAVYLCASSLSGHSGSNQPQHFGDGTRLSIL.

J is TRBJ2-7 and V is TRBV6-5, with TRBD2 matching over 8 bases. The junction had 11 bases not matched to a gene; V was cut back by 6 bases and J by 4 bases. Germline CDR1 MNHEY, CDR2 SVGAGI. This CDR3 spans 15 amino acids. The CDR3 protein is CASSLSGGSPYEQYF. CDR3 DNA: TGTGCCAGCAGCCTCTCGGGGGGGTCACCATACGAGCAGTACTTC.

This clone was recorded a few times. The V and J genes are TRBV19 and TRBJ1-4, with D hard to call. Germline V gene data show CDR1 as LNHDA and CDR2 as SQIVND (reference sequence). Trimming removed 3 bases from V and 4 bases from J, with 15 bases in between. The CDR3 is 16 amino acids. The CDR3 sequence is CASSINPAFGNEKLFF. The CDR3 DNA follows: TGTGCCAGTAGTATTAACCCAGCCTTCGGTAATGAAAAACTGTTTTTT.

The CDR3 DNA follows: TGTGCCAGCGGACCGGGACAGAATAACTATGGCTACACCTTC. It encodes CASGPGQNNYGYTF. The chain carries TRBV6-5 and TRBJ1-2; 7 bases line up with TRBD1. Germline CDR1 is MNHEY and CDR2 is SVGAGI. J gave up 1 base and V 8 bases, and 7 bases lay outside the gene matches. The CDR3 contains 14 residues.

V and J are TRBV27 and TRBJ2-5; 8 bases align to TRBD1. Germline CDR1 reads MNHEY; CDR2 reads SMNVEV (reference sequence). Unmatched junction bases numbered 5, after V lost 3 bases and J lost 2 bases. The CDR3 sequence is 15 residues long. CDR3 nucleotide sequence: TGTGCCAGCAGTTTCACCCACAGGGGGCAAGAGACCCAGTACTTC. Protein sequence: CASSFTHRGQETQYF.

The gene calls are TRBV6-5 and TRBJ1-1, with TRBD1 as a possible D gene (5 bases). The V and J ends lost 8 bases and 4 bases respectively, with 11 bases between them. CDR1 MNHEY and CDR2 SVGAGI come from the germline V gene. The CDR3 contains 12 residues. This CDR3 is CASGPGGTEAFF. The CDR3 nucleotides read TGTGCCAGCGGTCCTGGGGGCACTGAAGCTTTCTTT.

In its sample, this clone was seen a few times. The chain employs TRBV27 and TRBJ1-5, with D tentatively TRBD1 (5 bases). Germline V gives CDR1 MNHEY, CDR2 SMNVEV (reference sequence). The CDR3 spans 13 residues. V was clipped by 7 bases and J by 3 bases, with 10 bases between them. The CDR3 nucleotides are TGTGCCAGCAAGGAGGGGATCAATCAGCCCCAGCATTTT. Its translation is CASKEGINQPQHF.

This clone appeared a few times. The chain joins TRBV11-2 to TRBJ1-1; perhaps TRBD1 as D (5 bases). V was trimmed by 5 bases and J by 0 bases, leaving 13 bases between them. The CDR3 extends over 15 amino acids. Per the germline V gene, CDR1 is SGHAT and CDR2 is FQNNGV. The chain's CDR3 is CASSTLGAVNTEAFF. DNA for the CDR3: TGTGCCAGCAGCACCCTCGGGGCGGTGAACACTGAAGCTTTCTTT. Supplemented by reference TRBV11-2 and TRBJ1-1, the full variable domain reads EAGVAQSPRYKIIEKRQSVAFWCNPISGHATLYWYQQILGQGPKLLIQFQNNGVVDDSQLPKDRFSAERLKGVDSTLKIQPAKLEDSAVYLCASSTLGAVNTEAFFGQGTRLTVV.

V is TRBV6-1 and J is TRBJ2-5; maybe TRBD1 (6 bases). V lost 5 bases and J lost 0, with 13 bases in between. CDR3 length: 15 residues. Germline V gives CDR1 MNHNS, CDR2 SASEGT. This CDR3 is CASSLSDRYQETQYF. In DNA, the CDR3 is TGTGCCAGCAGTTTATCCGACAGGTACCAAGAGACCCAGTACTTC.

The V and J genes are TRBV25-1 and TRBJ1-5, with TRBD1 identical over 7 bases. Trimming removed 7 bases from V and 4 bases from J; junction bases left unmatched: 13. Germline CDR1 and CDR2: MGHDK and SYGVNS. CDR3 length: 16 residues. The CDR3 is CASTDWWQGGNQPQHF. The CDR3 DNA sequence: TGTGCCAGCACCGACTGGTGGCAGGGGGGGAATCAGCCCCAGCATTTT.